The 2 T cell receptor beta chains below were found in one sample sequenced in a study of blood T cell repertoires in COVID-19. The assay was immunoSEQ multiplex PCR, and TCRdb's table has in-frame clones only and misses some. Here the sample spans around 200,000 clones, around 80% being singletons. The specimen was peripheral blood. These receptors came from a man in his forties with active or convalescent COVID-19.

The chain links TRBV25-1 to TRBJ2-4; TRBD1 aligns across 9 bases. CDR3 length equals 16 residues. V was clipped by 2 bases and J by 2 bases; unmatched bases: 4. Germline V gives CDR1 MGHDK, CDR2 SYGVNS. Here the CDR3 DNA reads TGTGCCAGCAGTGAAGGAGGGACAGGGCCCAAAAACATTCAGTACTTC. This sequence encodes CASSEGGTGPKNIQYF.

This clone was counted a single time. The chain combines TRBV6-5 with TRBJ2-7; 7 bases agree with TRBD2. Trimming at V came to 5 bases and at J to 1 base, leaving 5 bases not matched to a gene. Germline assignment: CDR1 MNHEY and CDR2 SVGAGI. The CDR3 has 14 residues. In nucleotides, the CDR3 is TGTGCCAGCAGTAGCGGGATCTATTCCTACGAGCAGTACTTC. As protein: CASSSGIYSYEQYF.